The 20 T cell receptor beta chains given below trace back to one sample, sequenced in a study of tissue T cells after allogeneic stem cell transplantation. Time point meaning: mouse harvest day 14 after allogeneic transplant. Each mouse received 10^7 T-cell-depleted marrow cells plus 10^6 splenic CD5+ T cells by tail vein. Here immunoSEQ multiplex PCR was the method, and the copy in TCRdb shows in-frame clones only, minus some. The sample holds around 6,000 clones; about half are singletons and the top ten take approximately 37%. The sample comprised gut tissue. These receptors all come from a female BALB/c mouse given C57BL/6 T cells with graft-versus-host disease after an allogeneic hematopoietic cell transplant.

Remarks on this clone: Genes here carry mouse names. The CDR3 is cut off 1 residue early in the read; its end comes from the germline J gene. The chain has TRBV4 and TRBJ2-3; TRBD2 aligns across 11 bases. V dropped 3 bases and J dropped 0; count of bases not matched to a gene: 5. The V gene's germline CDR1 is LGHDT and CDR2 YNNKQL (reference sequence). The CDR3 spans 17 residues. The sequenced part of the CDR3 DNA is TGTGCCAGCAGCTATCCCGGGACTGGGGGTAGTGCAGAAACGCTGTAT. Translated: CASSYPGTGGSAETLY. The whole CDR3 region reads CASSYPGTGGSAETLYF.

About this clone: Germline and genes: mouse. The read is 1 residue too short to cover the CDR3 end, so that end is filled in from the germline J gene. This rearrangement joins TRBV15 to TRBJ2-2; D is uncertain. Per the germline V gene, CDR1 is SGHND and CDR2 is FRSKSL. This CDR3 region has 12 residues. The V and J ends lost 6 bases and 0 bases respectively, with 2 bases between them. The sequenced CDR3 bases are TGTGCCAGCAGAACAAACACCGGGCAGCTCTAC. Translated: CASRTNTGQLY. In full, the CDR3 is CASRTNTGQLYF.

This clone was found a few times. Any gene name here is a mouse gene name. Read coverage stops 1 residue before the CDR3 terminus; the germline J gene supplies the remainder. This rearrangement joins TRBV15 to TRBJ2-1, with D possibly TRBD1 on 6 matching bases. CDR1 SGHND and CDR2 FRSKSL come from the germline V gene. V lost 6 bases to trimming and J lost 6 bases, with 9 bases between them. CDR3 size: 12 residues. The sequenced CDR3 bases are TGTGCCAGCAGAGCAGGGGTTGCTGAGCAGTTC. It encodes CASRAGVAEQF. The whole CDR3 protein is CASRAGVAEQFF.

The table lists this clone with a few counts. All gene names here are mouse names. Read coverage stops 1 residue before the CDR3 terminus; the germline J gene supplies the remainder. The rearrangement links TRBV26 to TRBJ2-7, with 8 bases identical to TRBD1. CDR3 size: 13 residues. Per germline, CDR1 KGHPV and CDR2 FQNQEV (reference sequence). The V and J ends lost 2 bases and 4 bases, in that order; junction bases with no gene match: 1. The CDR3 reads CASSLTGGYEQYF. CDR3 bases read: TGTGCCAGCAGTCTGACAGGGGGGTATGAACAGTAC.

Points on this clone: Gene and germline names: mouse. The read ends 1 residue shy of where the CDR3 ends; the end is completed using the germline J gene. The rearrangement uses TRBV5 and TRBJ2-4; possibly TRBD2 for D (5 bases). Germline CDR1 reads LGHNA; CDR2 reads YNLKQL (reference sequence). The CDR3 is 15 amino acids. The germline V and J ends were trimmed by 0 bases and 0 bases, with 7 bases remaining between them. CDR3 DNA, as far as it was read: TGTGCCAGCAGCCAAGAATCTGGGAGTCAAAACACCTTGTAC. The encoded protein is CASSQESGSQNTLY. The full-length CDR3 reads as CASSQESGSQNTLYF.

Of note for this clone: Mouse gene names apply. The read ends 1 residue shy of where the CDR3 ends; the end is completed using the germline J gene. The chain joins TRBV3 to TRBJ2-7; 10 nucleotides match TRBD2. The germline V gene has CDR1 SNHLY and CDR2 FYNGKV (reference sequence). CDR3 length: 13 residues. V was pared by 6 bases and J by 4 bases, with 3 bases of the junction left unmatched. The CDR3: CASRQTGGYEQYF. Incomplete CDR3 DNA: TGTGCCAGCAGACAGACTGGGGGGTATGAACAGTAC.

As regards this clone: Gene names are the mouse ones. The read ends 1 residue early relative to the CDR3; the germline J gene fills the gap. This chain joins TRBV3 and TRBJ1-2; D remains ambiguous. Germline V lookup: CDR1 SNHLY, CDR2 FYNGKV (reference sequence). V gave up 4 bases and J gave up 0 bases, with 9 bases separating them. The CDR3 has 14 residues. The CDR3 DNA, read in part, is TGTGCCAGCAGCTGGTTCAATGCAAACTCCGACTACACC. It translates to CASSWFNANSDYT. The full CDR3 sequence reads CASSWFNANSDYTF.

To note about this clone: Here the gene names and germline are mouse. The CDR3 end falls 1 residue outside the read, so it is completed with the germline J gene. This rearrangement joins TRBV26 to TRBJ1-6, with D possibly matching TRBD1 (5 bases). TRBJ1-6 is filed as an ORF, its function uncertain. The germline V gene has CDR1 KGHPV and CDR2 FQNQEV (reference sequence). V gave up 4 bases and J gave up 0 bases, with 10 bases separating them. The CDR3 runs to 16 residues. CDR3 bases read: TGTGCCAGCAGTCGAGGGGTCCCTTCCTATAATTCGCCCCTCTAC. Protein: CASSRGVPSYNSPLY. The full CDR3 reads CASSRGVPSYNSPLYF.

A note on this clone: The gene symbols are mouse symbols. The CDR3 extends 1 residue past the end of the read, so its final part is completed from the germline J gene. The J gene is TRBJ2-4, the V gene TRBV16, with TRBD1 as a possible D gene (6 bases). Germline CDR1 and CDR2: SGHSA and FRNQAP. V shed 5 bases and J shed 1 base, with 10 bases lying between them. This CDR3 region has 14 residues. The CDR3 here is CASSQEGGQNTLYF. Incomplete CDR3 DNA: TGTGCAAGCAGCCAAGAGGGGGGTCAAAACACCTTGTAC.

This clone has just a few counts. Gene names and germline refer to mouse. The read ends 1 residue shy of where the CDR3 ends; the end is completed using the germline J gene. This chain joins TRBV19 and TRBJ1-4; D may be TRBD1 (5 bases). The CDR3 is 14 amino acids. The V gene's germline CDR1 is FNHDT and CDR2 SITEND (reference sequence). V dropped 2 bases and J dropped 4 bases, with 9 bases sitting between them. The sequenced CDR3 bases are TGTGCCAGCAGTATCTGGACACACAACGAAAGATTATTT. As protein: CASSIWTHNERLF. The entire CDR3 is CASSIWTHNERLFF.

Comments on this clone: The genes are named according to mouse. The CDR3 region is CASSWDRDSGNTLYF. CDR3 DNA, as far as it was read: TGTGCCAGCTCTTGGGACAGGGATTCTGGAAATACGCTCTAT. The chain links TRBV12-2 to TRBJ1-3; the match to TRBD1 covers 9 bases. From the germline J gene comes the end of the CDR3, since the read stops 1 residue before it. The CDR3 contains 15 residues. Germline V gene sequence: CDR1 SGHLS, CDR2 HYDKME. J gave up 0 bases and V 3 bases, and 2 bases lay outside the gene matches.

This clone was counted a few times. All gene names here are mouse names. The CDR3 end falls 1 residue outside the read, so it is completed with the germline J gene. This chain joins TRBV26 and TRBJ2-7, with a possible D match to TRBD1 (6 bases). The CDR3 runs 12 residues. V was clipped by 4 bases and J by 4 bases, with 8 bases between them. CDR1 and CDR2 (germline): KGHPV, FQNQEV (reference sequence). CDR3 in amino acids: CASSPDRYEQYF. Incomplete CDR3 DNA: TGTGCCAGCAGTCCGGACAGATATGAACAGTAC.

About this clone itself: The genes and germline here are from mouse. The read ends 1 residue before the CDR3 terminus; that terminus is restored from the germline J gene. The J gene is TRBJ2-5, the V gene TRBV12-1; 9 nucleotides line up with TRBD1. This CDR3 is 15 amino acids long. V was pared by 3 bases and J by 3 bases, with 6 bases of the junction left unmatched. Germline V CDR1 and CDR2: SGHSN, HYEKVE. This CDR3 is CASSITGGAQDTQYF. The DNA read from the CDR3 is TGTGCCAGCTCTATCACAGGGGGCGCTCAAGACACCCAGTAC.

Comments on this clone: The germline and genes are mouse ones. The read ends 1 residue early relative to the CDR3; the germline J gene fills the gap. The chain uses TRBV26 and TRBJ2-4, with 9 bases fitting TRBD1. CDR1 KGHPV and CDR2 FQNQEV come from the germline V gene (reference sequence). After removal of 6 bases from V and 4 bases from J, the junction contained 5 bases not matched to a gene. The CDR3 contains 14 residues. CDR3 residues: CASSRGQGENTLYF. The sequenced CDR3 bases are TGTGCCAGCAGCCGGGGACAGGGAGAAAACACCTTGTAC.

As to this clone: Gene names are the mouse ones. The read ends 1 residue early relative to the CDR3; the germline J gene fills the gap. The rearrangement links TRBV23 to TRBJ2-5; the table assigns TRBD2, which was not confirmed against the DNA. Germline V lookup: CDR1 KGHTA, CDR2 FQNQQP. The CDR3 is made up of 13 amino acids. The sequenced part of the CDR3 DNA is TGCTCCAGCAGCCGACTGGGACAAGACACCCAGTAC. It codes for CSSSRLGQDTQY. The full CDR3 is CSSSRLGQDTQYF.

Remarks on this clone: The listed genes are named as in mouse. The CDR3 loop reads CASSPGTAGNTLYF. The part of the CDR3 DNA that was read is TGTGCCAGCAGTCCCGGGACAGCTGGAAATACGCTCTAT. The V gene is TRBV26, the J gene TRBJ1-3; 7 positions match TRBD1. The read terminates 1 residue before the CDR3 end, so the remaining end is supplied by the germline J gene. J gave up 2 bases and V 4 bases, and 2 bases lay outside the gene matches. CDR1 and CDR2 from the germline V gene are KGHPV and FQNQEV (reference sequence). The CDR3 loop spans 14 amino acids.

Comments on this clone: The listed genes are named as in mouse. The same CDR3 is also encoded by other DNA sequences in this sample. CDR3 bases read: TGTGCCAGCAGCTCGGACTGGGGGGGCGCTGAGCAGTTC. It translates to CASSSDWGGAEQF. The entire CDR3 protein reads CASSSDWGGAEQFF. The chain recombines TRBV3 with TRBJ2-1; 13 nucleotides match TRBD2. The DNA ends 1 residue before the CDR3 does, and the rest of the CDR3 is filled in from the germline J gene. This CDR3 spans 14 amino acids. V trimming: 4 bases; J trimming: 7 bases; junction bases outside the gene matches: 1. The germline V gene encodes CDR1 SNHLY and CDR2 FYNGKV (reference sequence). Full variable domain (outside the CDR3, taken from reference TRBV3 and TRBJ2-1): GPKVLQIPSHQIIDMGQMVTLNCDPVSNHLYFYWYKQILGQQMEFLVNFYNGKVMEKSKLFKDQFSVERPDGSYFTLKIQPTALEDSAVYFCASSSDWGGAEQFFGPGTRLTVL.

With regard to this clone: Mouse germline and gene names are used. The read terminates 1 residue ahead of where the CDR3 ends, so the germline J gene completes it. The chain carries TRBV16 and TRBJ2-1, with D perhaps TRBD1 (6 bases). This CDR3 spans 15 amino acids. CDR1 is SGHSA and CDR2 is FRNQAP in the germline V gene. Trimming stripped 3 bases from V and 0 bases from J, with 9 bases between. The sequenced CDR3 bases are TGTGCAAGCAGCTTGGGACAATATAACTATGCTGAGCAGTTC. Translated, it gives CASSLGQYNYAEQF. The full-length CDR3 reads as CASSLGQYNYAEQFF. Together with reference TRBV16 and TRBJ2-1, the CDR3 gives the full variable domain: NAGVIQTPRHKVTGKGQEATLWCEPISGHSAVFWYRQTIVQGLEFLTYFRNQAPIDDSGMPKERFSAQMPNQSHSTLKIQSTQPQDSAVYLCASSLGQYNYAEQFFGPGTRLTVL.

In regard to this clone: Germline and genes: mouse. The DNA read from the CDR3 is TGTGCCAGCAGTCTGTCTCTGGGGGGGCGGGCTGAGCAGTTC. It is translated as CASSLSLGGRAEQF. In full, the CDR3 is CASSLSLGGRAEQFF. J is TRBJ2-1 and V is TRBV26; 10 bases align to TRBD2. The read falls 1 residue short of the CDR3 end, and the missing part is taken from the germline J gene. The CDR3 loop spans 15 amino acids. Germline values: CDR1 KGHPV, CDR2 FQNQEV (reference sequence). V dropped 0 bases and J dropped 7; count of bases not matched to a gene: 3.

This clone was observed a few times. Each gene name is a mouse one. The DNA ends 1 residue before the CDR3 does, and the rest of the CDR3 is filled in from the germline J gene. The J gene is TRBJ2-5, the V gene TRBV26; D assignment may be TRBD1 or TRBD2 (5 bases each). The germline V and J ends were trimmed by 6 bases and 2 bases, with 9 bases remaining between them. Germline CDR1 is KGHPV and CDR2 is FQNQEV (reference sequence). The CDR3 loop spans 13 amino acids. CDR3 bases read: TGTGCCAGCAGGGGGGTAGGCCAAGACACCCAGTAC. It codes for CASRGVGQDTQY. In full, the CDR3 is CASRGVGQDTQYF. The entire variable domain, with the rest obtained from reference TRBV26 and TRBJ2-5, is as follows: NSKVIQTPRYLVKGQGQKAKMRCIPEKGHPVVFWYQQNKNNEFKFLINFQNQEVLQQIDMTEKRFSAECPSNSPCSLEIQSSEAGDSALYLCASRGVGQDTQYFGPGTRLLVL.